What follows is one T cell receptor beta chain and its context. Its target is not known. Deep-level assay runs were performed. Profiled with immunoSEQ multiplex PCR; TCRdb holds only in-frame clones, not every one. Of some 980,000 clones listed, around three quarters are singletons. There are 14 residues in the CDR3. Germline V gene sequence: CDR1 ENHRY, CDR2 SYGVKD. The data are from a study of shared clonotypes between healthy human individuals. Overall study results and limits: Estimated richness was generally greater in naive than memory subsets. Large depth notwithstanding, sorted-subset sequencing proved incomplete by rarefaction.

The chain employs TRBV10-3 and TRBJ2-3; TRBD1 agrees at 8 bases. The sequenced sample consisted of memory CD4+ T cells sorted from blood. Specified subset: CD45RA-negative fraction. The clonotype originates from a man aged 18-30 years in good health. CDR3 protein: CANNRGQATDTQYF. Here the CDR3 DNA reads TGTGCTAACAATCGGGGACAGGCGACAGATACGCAGTATTTT.